In its sample, the clone carrying this T cell receptor (beta chain) was seen a few times. The sequencing template was cDNA reverse transcribed from extracted RNA. The table came from immunoSEQ multiplex PCR; TCRdb's copy has only in-frame clones and leaves some out. This sample has about 180,000 clones; more than 60% occur once, and the top ten carry 1.7%. This entry is derived from a study of CD8+ T cells in alopecia areata. The V end lost 4 bases, the J end lost 3 bases, and 19 bases lay between the germline ends. Germline lookup yields CDR1 KGHSH and CDR2 LQKENI. The length of the CDR3 is 17 residues.

This TCR was sampled from a human donor with alopecia areata. V and J are TRBV18 and TRBJ1-5; D is possibly TRBD1 (6 bases). Sample: CD4+ T cells sorted from blood, taken at week 0. The CDR3 here is CASSRLGSGAHNQPQHF. CDR3 nucleotides: TGTGCCAGCTCACGACTCGGATCGGGGGCCCACAATCAGCCCCAGCATTTT.